The present T cell receptor beta chain was sequenced within a study of cytomegalovirus exposure and HLA in healthy donors. Profiled with immunoSEQ multiplex PCR; TCRdb holds only in-frame clones, not every one. Of some 340,000 clones detected, about 90% appear once; the ten largest clones hold over 1%. Study-wide results and caveats: In the roughly 130 validation repertoires, a later analysis found that first-cohort TCR clusters tended to co-occur.

As regards this clone: Its antigen is unknown.

The V segment lost 5 bases and the J segment 4 bases; nucleotides outside the gene matches: 7. Per the germline V gene, CDR1 is MNHNS and CDR2 is SASEGT. The CDR3 consists of 14 residues. The clonotype comes from a woman under 40 in good health and CMV-seropositive. Source material: PBMCs. This sequence joins TRBV6-1 and TRBJ1-1; TRBD1 agrees at 7 bases. The CDR3 spells CASSLQTGTTEAFF. In DNA form, the CDR3 reads TGTGCCAGCAGTCTCCAGACAGGGACCACTGAAGCTTTCTTT.